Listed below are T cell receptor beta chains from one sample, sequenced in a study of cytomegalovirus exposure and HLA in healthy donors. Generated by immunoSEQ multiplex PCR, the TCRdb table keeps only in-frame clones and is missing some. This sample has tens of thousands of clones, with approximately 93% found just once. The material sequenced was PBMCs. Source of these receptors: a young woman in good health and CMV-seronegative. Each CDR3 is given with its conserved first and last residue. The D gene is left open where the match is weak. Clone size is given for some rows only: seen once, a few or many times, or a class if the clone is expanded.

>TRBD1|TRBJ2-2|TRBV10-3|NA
TGTGCCATCAGTGCCGGACAGGGAAGCACCGGGGAGCTGTTTTTT
CAISAGQGSTGELFF
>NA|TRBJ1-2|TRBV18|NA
TGTGCCAGCTCACTAACAGGGCAAGGCTACACCTTC
CASSLTGQGYTF
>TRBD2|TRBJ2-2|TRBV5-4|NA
TGTGCCAGCAGCCCTTCCGGGACTAGTGCGATCACCGGGGAGCTGTTTTTT
CASSPSGTSAITGELFF
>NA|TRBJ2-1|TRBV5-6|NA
TGTGCCAGCAGCGGGATGACTAGAAAGAGCTCCTACAATGAGCAGTTCTTC
CASSGMTRKSSYNEQFF
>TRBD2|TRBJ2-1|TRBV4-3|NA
TGCGCCAGCAGCCAAGAACTAGCGGGAGGGCCCGATGAGCAGTTCTTC
CASSQELAGGPDEQFF
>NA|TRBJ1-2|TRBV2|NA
TGTGCCAGCAGGGAAAAACTAACCTATGGCTACACCTTC
CASREKLTYGYTF
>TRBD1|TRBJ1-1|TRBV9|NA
TGTGCCAGCAGCGTAAATCCGGGACAGGGGGGTGGTGAAGCTTTCTTT
CASSVNPGQGGGEAFF
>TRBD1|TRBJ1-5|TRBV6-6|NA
TGTGCCAGCAGGCGGGACAGGGGACAGCCCCAGCATTTT
CASRRDRGQPQHF
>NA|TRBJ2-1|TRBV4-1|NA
TGCGCCAGCAGCCCCGTGCCCGGGGTAGCGGATTTTTACAATGAGCAGTTCTTC
CASSPVPGVADFYNEQFF
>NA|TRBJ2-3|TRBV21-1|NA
TGTGCCAGCAGCAAAGTAGCGGGTGGGGGGGATACGCAGTATTTT
CASSKVAGGGDTQYF
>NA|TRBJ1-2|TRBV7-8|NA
TGTGCCAGCAGCTTAGTCAGGGCAGTTTCTACCAGATATGGCTACACCTTC
CASSLVRAVSTRYGYTF
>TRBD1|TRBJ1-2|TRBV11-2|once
TGTGCCAGCAGCTTAGATGGGAACAGGGGGCCATCCACCTTC
CASSLDGNRGPSTF
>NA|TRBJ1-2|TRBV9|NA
TGTGCCAGCAGCGGAGCGACAGATGGCTACACCTTC
CASSGATDGYTF
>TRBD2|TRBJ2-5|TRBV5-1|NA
TGCGCCAGCAGCCCGGGACTAGCGGGGTATGTAACAGAGACCCAGTACTTC
CASSPGLAGYVTETQYF
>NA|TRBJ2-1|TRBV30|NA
TGTGCCTGGAGTGTAGGCGGGGCCAGCCATGAGCAGTTCTTC
CAWSVGGASHEQFF
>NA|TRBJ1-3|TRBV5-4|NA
TGTGCCAGCAGCTTGAGGAGGGGCCCAACTGGAAACACCATATATTTT
CASSLRRGPTGNTIYF
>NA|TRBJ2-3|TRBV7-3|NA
TGTGCCAGCAGCGATAACAGAGATACGCAGTATTTT
CASSDNRDTQYF
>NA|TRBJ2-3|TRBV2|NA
TGTGCCAGCAGTTCCCGGACTACTTTCACAGATACGCAGTATTTT
CASSSRTTFTDTQYF
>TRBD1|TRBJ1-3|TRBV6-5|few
TGTGCCAGCAGACAGGGGCCTGGAAACACCATATATTTT
CASRQGPGNTIYF
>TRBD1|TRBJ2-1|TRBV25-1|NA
TGTGCCAGCGGGTACTCAGGACAGGGTGTATACAATGAGCAGTTCTTC
CASGYSGQGVYNEQFF
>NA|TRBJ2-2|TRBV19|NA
TGTGCCAGTAGTTTCGGGAGGAACACCGGGGAGCTGTTTTTT
CASSFGRNTGELFF
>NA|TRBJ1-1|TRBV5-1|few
TGCGCCAGCAGCACAGACTATACGGGGGCTGAAGCTTTCTTT
CASSTDYTGAEAFF
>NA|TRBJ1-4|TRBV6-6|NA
TGTGCCAGCAAGACTTTGCCAGCTGCAGGGGAAAAACTGTTTTTT
CASKTLPAAGEKLFF
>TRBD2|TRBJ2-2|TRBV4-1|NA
TGCGCCAGCAGCCAAGATAGCGGGAGAAGGACCGGGGAGCTGTTTTTT
CASSQDSGRRTGELFF
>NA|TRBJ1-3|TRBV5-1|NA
TGCGCCAGCAGCATCACGCAGCGCGAGCTCCCTGGAAACACCATATATTTT
CASSITQRELPGNTIYF
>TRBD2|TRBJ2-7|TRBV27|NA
TGTGCCAGCAGTTTAGGCGGGGGGATAGTCTACGAGCAGTACTTC
CASSLGGGIVYEQYF
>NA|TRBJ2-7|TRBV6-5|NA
TGTGCCAGCAGACCCCGGGGAGGACTGTACGAGCAGTACTTC
CASRPRGGLYEQYF
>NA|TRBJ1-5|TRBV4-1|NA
TGCGCCAGCAGCCAAGATCCCAGGGATCAGCCCCAGCATTTT
CASSQDPRDQPQHF
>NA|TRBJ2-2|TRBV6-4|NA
TGTGCCAGCAGTGACATAACCGGGGAGCTGTTTTTT
CASSDITGELFF
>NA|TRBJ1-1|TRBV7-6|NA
TGTGCCAGCAGCCCCTCCACAGGGAACGGTGAAGCTTTCTTT
CASSPSTGNGEAFF
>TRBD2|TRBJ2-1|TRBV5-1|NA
TGCGCCAGCAGCTCGGGACTATCCCATACCTACAATGAGCAGTTCTTC
CASSSGLSHTYNEQFF
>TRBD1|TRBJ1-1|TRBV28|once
TGTGCCAGCAGTCCCCCACAGGGGCGAGCTTTCTTT
CASSPPQGRAFF
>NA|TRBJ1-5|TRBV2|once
TGTGCCAGCAGTGGACAGGCGAGGTTTAGCAATCAGCCCCAGCATTTT
CASSGQARFSNQPQHF
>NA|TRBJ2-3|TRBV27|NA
TGTGCCAGCAGTTTAACAGAGACAGATACGCAGTATTTT
CASSLTETDTQYF
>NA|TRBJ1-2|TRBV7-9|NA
TGTGCCAGCAGCACCGACAGATATGGCTACACCTTC
CASSTDRYGYTF
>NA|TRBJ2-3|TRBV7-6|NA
TGTGCCAGCAGCTTTAGCATGGATACGCAGTATTTT
CASSFSMDTQYF
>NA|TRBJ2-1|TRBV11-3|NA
TGTGCCAGCACCATAGCGGCCCTTTACAATGAGCAGTTCTTC
CASTIAALYNEQFF
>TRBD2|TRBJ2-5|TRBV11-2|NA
TGTGCCAGCAGCTACAGGAGGGGACTACCCCTCCAAGAGACCCAGTACTTC
CASSYRRGLPLQETQYF
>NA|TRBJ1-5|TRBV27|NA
TGTGCCAGCAGACCGACTTTATTCCAGCCCCAGCATTTT
CASRPTLFQPQHF
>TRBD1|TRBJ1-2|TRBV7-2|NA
TGTGCCAGCAGCCTAAGACAGGGGGGCCCTAACTATGGCTACACCTTC
CASSLRQGGPNYGYTF
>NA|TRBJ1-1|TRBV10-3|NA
TGTGCCATCGGAGGGGGGCCGCAGGGCGGGGGCACTGAAGCTTTCTTT
CAIGGGPQGGGTEAFF